The T cell receptor (beta chain) under discussion was sequenced for a study of molecular identifiers for immune sequencing clone quantification. The study, taken as a whole, reports: It was shown that clones above 20 RNA copies held over 97% of effector molecules, but under 1% in naive cells.

With 1 base clipped from V and 1 base from J, the junction kept 4 bases outside the gene matches. The CDR3 length is 15 residues. Germline V gives CDR1 SGHRS, CDR2 YFSETQ. Bulk TCR libraries were made with methods that had been previously described and with listed TCR primers. One entry per CDR3 protein, called by TCRdb with MiXCR from the PCR reads. The repertoire includes over 600,000 distinct CDR3 sequences, less than 20% of them detected once, and 0.85% to 0.9% sits in the top ten. Sorting recovered naive CD8 T cells on a CD8+CD4-CCR7+CD45RA+ profile. This clonotype was picked up many times. Its antigen remains unknown.

The chain links TRBV5-1 to TRBJ1-1; 7 bases align to TRBD1. This clonotype was obtained from a human donor in good health. Some libraries in this study had Jurkat cell RNA spiked in. The sample comprised naive CD8+ T cells from blood, with Jurkat cell RNA spiked in. Subset here: FACS-sorted CD8+CD4-CCR7+CD45RA+ naive T cells. The CDR3 loop is CASSLTRQGNTEAFF. The CDR3 DNA reads TGCGCCAGCAGCTTGACCCGACAGGGGAACACTGAAGCTTTCTTT.